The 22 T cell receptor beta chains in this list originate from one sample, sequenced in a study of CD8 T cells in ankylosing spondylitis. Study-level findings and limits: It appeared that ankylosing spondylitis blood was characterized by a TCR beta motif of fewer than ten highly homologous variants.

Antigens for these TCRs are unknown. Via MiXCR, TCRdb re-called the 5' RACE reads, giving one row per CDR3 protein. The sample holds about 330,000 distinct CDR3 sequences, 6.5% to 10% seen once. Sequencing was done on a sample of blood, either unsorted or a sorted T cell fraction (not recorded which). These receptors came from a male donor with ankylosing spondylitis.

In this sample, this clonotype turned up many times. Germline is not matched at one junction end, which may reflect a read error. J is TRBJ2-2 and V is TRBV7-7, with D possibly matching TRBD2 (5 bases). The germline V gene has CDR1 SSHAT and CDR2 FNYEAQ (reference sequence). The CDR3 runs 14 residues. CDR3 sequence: CASSLQRGTGELFF. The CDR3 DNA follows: TGTGCTAGCAGCTTACAGCGAGGGACCGGGGAGCTGTTTTTT.

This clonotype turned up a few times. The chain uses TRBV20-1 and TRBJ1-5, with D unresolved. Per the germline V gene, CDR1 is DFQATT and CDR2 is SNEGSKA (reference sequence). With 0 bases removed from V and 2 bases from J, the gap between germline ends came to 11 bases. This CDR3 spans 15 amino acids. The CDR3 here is CSARERVRGNQPQHF. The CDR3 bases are TGCAGTGCTAGAGAGAGGGTAAGGGGCAATCAGCCCCAGCATTTT.

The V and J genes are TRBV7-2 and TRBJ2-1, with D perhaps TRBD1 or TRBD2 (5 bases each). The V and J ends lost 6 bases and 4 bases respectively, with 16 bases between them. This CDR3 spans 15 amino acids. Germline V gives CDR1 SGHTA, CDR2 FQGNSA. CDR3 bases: TGTGCCAGCAGAAAACCGGGACCCCGATACAATGAGCAGTTCTTC. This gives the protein CASRKPGPRYNEQFF.

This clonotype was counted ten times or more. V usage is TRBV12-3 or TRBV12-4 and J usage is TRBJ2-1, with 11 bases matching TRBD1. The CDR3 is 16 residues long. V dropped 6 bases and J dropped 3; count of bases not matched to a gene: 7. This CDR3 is CASSPPGTGGYNEQFF. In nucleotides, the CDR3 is TGTGCCAGCAGCCCCCCCGGGACAGGGGGCTACAATGAGCAGTTCTTC.

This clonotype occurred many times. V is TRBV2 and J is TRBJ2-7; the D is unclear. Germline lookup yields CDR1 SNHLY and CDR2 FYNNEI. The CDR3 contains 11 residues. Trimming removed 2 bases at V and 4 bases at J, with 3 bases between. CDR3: CASSEMYEQYF. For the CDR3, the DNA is TGTGCCAGCAGTGAAATGTACGAGCAGTACTTC.

The CDR3 bases are TGTGCCACCAGCGGAAAATCCCCTTACAATGAGCAGTTCTTC. Translated, it gives CATSGKSPYNEQFF. The chain employs TRBV15 and TRBJ2-1; unclear D gene. The CDR3 sequence is 14 residues long. Trimming took off 5 bases at V and 4 bases at J, with 12 bases between the two ends. From germline, CDR1 is LNHNV and CDR2 YYDKDF (reference sequence).

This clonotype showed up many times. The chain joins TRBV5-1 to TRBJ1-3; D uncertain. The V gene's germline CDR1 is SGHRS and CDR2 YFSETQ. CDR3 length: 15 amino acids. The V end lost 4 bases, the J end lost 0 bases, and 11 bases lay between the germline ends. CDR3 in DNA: TGCGCCAGCAGCCTAGGTCCGGGCTCTGGAAACACCATATATTTT. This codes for CASSLGPGSGNTIYF.

CDR3 DNA sequence: TGTGCCAGCTCACCACCGTCCTCGGCCGAGCAGTACTTC. Protein product: CASSPPSSAEQYF. The chain recombines TRBV18 with TRBJ2-7, with D hard to call. Trimming took off 0 bases at V and 6 bases at J, with 9 bases between the two ends. The V gene's germline CDR1 is KGHSH and CDR2 LQKENI. The CDR3 loop spans 13 amino acids.

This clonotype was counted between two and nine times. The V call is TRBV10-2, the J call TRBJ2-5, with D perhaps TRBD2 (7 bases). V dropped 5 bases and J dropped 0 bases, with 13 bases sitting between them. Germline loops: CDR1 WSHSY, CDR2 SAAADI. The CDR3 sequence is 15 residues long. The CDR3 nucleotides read TGCGCCAGCAGTTGGGGGGGGCGCTACCAAGAGACCCAGTACTTC. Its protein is CASSWGGRYQETQYF.

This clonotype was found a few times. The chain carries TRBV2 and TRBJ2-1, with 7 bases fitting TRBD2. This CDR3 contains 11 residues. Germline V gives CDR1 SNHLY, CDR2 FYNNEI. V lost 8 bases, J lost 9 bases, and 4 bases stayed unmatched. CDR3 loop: CASGGRAEQFF. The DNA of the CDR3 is TGTGCCAGCGGTGGGAGGGCTGAGCAGTTCTTC.

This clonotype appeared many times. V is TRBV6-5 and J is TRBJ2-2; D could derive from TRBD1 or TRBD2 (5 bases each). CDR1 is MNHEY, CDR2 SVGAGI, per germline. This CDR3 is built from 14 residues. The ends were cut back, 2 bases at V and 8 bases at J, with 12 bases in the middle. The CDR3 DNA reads TGTGCCAGCAGTTACCTGGGGACGGGTGGGGAGCTGTTTTTT. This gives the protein CASSYLGTGGELFF.

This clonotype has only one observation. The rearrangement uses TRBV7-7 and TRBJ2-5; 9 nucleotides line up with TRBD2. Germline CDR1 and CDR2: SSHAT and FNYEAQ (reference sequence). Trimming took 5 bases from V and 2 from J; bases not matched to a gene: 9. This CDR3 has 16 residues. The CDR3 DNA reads TGTGCCAGCAGCCAGCGGGAGGCACGATCACAAGAGACCCAGTACTTC. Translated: CASSQREARSQETQYF.

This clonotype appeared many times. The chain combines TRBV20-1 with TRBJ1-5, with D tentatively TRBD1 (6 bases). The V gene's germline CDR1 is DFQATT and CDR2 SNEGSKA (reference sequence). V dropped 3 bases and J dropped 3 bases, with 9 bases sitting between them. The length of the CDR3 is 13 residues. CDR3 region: CSARGGLNQPQHF. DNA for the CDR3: TGCAGTGCTAGGGGGGGGCTCAATCAGCCCCAGCATTTT.

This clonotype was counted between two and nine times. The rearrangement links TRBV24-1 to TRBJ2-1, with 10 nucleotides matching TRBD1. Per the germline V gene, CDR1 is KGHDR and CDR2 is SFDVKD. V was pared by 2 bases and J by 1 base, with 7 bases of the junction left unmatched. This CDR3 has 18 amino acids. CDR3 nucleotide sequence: TGTGCCACCAGTGATTCTTTTGGACAGGGGGGTTCCTACAATGAGCAGTTCTTC. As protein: CATSDSFGQGGSYNEQFF.

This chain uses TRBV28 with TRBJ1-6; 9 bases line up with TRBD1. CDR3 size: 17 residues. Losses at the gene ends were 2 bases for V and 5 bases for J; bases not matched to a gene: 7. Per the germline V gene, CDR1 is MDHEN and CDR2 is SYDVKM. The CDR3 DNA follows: TGTGCCAGCAGTTTACCCGGGACAGGGTCAAATAATTCACCCCTCCACTTT. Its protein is CASSLPGTGSNNSPLHF.

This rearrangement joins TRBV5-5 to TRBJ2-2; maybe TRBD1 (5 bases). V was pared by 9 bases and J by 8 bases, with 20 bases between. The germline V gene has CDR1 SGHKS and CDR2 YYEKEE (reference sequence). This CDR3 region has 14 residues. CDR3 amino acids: CAMSLRVLRGELFF. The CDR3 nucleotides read TGTGCCATGAGCCTCAGGGTCCTTAGGGGGGAGCTGTTTTTT.

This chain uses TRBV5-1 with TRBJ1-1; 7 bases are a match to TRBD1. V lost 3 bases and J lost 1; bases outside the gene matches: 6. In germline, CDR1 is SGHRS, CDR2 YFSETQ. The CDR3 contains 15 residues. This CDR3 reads CASSSQGGRNTEAFF. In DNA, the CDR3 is TGCGCCAGCAGCTCGCAGGGGGGACGGAACACTGAAGCTTTCTTT.

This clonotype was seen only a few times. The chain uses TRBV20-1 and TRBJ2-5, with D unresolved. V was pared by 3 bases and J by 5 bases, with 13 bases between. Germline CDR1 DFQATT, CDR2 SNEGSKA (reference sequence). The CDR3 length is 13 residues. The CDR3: CSASPQALETQYF. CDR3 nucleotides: TGCAGTGCTAGCCCCCAGGCCCTGGAGACCCAGTACTTC.

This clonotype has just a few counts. The CDR3 here is CASSTTTEAFF. The CDR3 DNA is TGTGCCAGCAGTACAACCACTGAAGCTTTCTTT. This chain links TRBV12-3 or TRBV12-4 with TRBJ1-1; unclear D gene. The CDR3 is 11 amino acids. V dropped 5 bases and J dropped 4 bases, with 5 bases sitting between them.

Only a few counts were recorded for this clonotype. This chain's CDR3 is CASSLDGDATNEKLFF. Written as DNA, the CDR3 is TGTGCCAGCAGCTTAGACGGGGATGCAACTAATGAAAAACTGTTTTTT. V gene TRBV7-2 combines with J gene TRBJ1-4; D is unresolved. Trimming stripped 1 base from V and 0 bases from J, with 9 bases between. Looked up from germline, CDR1 is SGHTA and CDR2 is FQGNSA. The CDR3 consists of 16 residues.

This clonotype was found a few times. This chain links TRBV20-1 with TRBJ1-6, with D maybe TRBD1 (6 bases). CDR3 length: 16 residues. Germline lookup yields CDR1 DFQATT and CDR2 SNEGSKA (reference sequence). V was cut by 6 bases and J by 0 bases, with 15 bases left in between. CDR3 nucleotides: TGCAGTGCCGATACAGGGACTAGCTCCTATAATTCACCCCTCCACTTT. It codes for CSADTGTSSYNSPLHF.

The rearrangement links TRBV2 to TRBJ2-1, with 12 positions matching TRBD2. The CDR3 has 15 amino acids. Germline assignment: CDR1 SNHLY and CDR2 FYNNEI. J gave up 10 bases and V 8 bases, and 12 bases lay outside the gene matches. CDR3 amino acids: CASLTGLAGPLEQFF. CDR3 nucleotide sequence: TGTGCCAGCCTAACCGGACTAGCGGGGCCCCTCGAGCAGTTCTTC.